Listed below are T cell receptor beta chains from one sample, sequenced in a study of T cell changes during pregnancy in multiple sclerosis. The protocol was immunoSEQ multiplex PCR, while the TCRdb copy is restricted to in-frame clones and leaves out a portion. The sample lists tens of thousands of clones; 85% to 95% were seen once. Specimen: CD8+ T cells from peripheral blood mononuclear cells, collected in the third trimester of pregnancy. All receptors come from a female donor in good health, enrolled as a control in a pregnancy study. CDR3s include the opening cysteine and the closing phenylalanine or tryptophan. The D gene is left open where the match is weak. Size is stated for part of the rows, as once, few or many counts, or as a class when the clone is expanded.

V gene	clone size	J gene	D gene	CDR3 protein	CDR3 DNA
TRBV10-3	.	TRBJ2-7	.	CAISEVEEGFGEQYF	TGTGCCATCAGTGAGGTTGAGGAGGGATTCGGCGAGCAGTACTTC
TRBV4-3	.	TRBJ2-1	TRBD2	CASSQDSGGAYNEQFF	TGCGCCAGCAGCCAAGATAGCGGGGGGGCCTACAATGAGCAGTTCTTC
TRBV6-6	.	TRBJ2-1	.	CASSYGLDTYNEQFF	TGTGCCAGCAGTTACGGGCTCGACACCTACAATGAGCAGTTCTTC
TRBV9	.	TRBJ2-6	TRBD2	CASSVPGGPGANVLTF	TGTGCCAGCAGCGTACCGGGGGGGCCCGGGGCCAACGTCCTGACTTTC
TRBV5-1	.	TRBJ2-1	TRBD2	CASGTSGQTLSYNEQFF	TGCGCCAGCGGGACTAGCGGGCAAACTCTCTCCTACAATGAGCAGTTCTTC
TRBV6-1	.	TRBJ1-2	.	CASSAHREGLYTF	TGTGCCAGCAGTGCTCACAGGGAAGGATTGTACACCTTC
TRBV7-2	.	TRBJ2-1	TRBD1	CASSLPPTGRFNEQFF	TGTGCCAGCAGCTTACCACCGACAGGGCGCTTCAATGAGCAGTTCTTC
TRBV19	.	TRBJ2-5	TRBD1	CASTQTGRLQETQYF	TGTGCCAGTACTCAGACAGGGCGGCTCCAAGAGACCCAGTACTTC
TRBV27	.	TRBJ1-2	.	CASSPTQGTGGYTF	TGTGCCAGCAGCCCTACCCAGGGCACTGGTGGCTACACCTTC
TRBV5-6	once	TRBJ1-5	.	CASSFGQYNQPQHF	TGTGCCAGCAGTTTTGGACAGTACAATCAGCCCCAGCATTTT
TRBV29-1	.	TRBJ1-1	.	CSVVVSASIMNTEAFF	TGCAGCGTTGTGGTTTCTGCTTCTATAATGAACACTGAAGCTTTCTTT
TRBV5-1	.	TRBJ1-4	TRBD1	CASSLTQGVGEKLFF	TGCGCCAGCAGCCTGACCCAGGGGGTGGGTGAAAAACTGTTTTTT
TRBV19	.	TRBJ1-3	.	CASSWEGPTDFSGNTIYF	TGTGCCAGTAGTTGGGAGGGGCCCACAGATTTCTCTGGAAACACCATATATTTT
TRBV9	.	TRBJ2-3	TRBD2	CASSPSGGATDTQYF	TGTGCCAGCAGCCCTAGCGGGGGGGCCACAGATACGCAGTATTTT
TRBV9	.	TRBJ1-2	.	CASSVGHGLNYGYTF	TGTGCCAGCAGCGTAGGGCACGGACTTAACTATGGCTACACCTTC
TRBV5-1	once	TRBJ1-3	.	CASSIWDTYNSGNTIYF	TGCGCCAGCAGCATATGGGACACCTACAACTCTGGAAACACCATATATTTT
TRBV27	.	TRBJ1-5	TRBD1	CASSPGTGFFQPQHF	TGTGCCAGCAGTCCCGGGACAGGGTTTTTCCAGCCCCAGCATTTT
TRBV4-2	once	TRBJ2-7	.	CASSQVGRTYEQYF	TGTGCCAGCAGCCAAGTTGGCAGAACCTACGAGCAGTACTTC
TRBV27	.	TRBJ2-1	.	CASSLLGEEQFF	TGTGCCAGCAGTTTACTAGGAGAAGAGCAGTTCTTC
TRBV9	.	TRBJ1-5	TRBD1	CASSVGTGNNQPQHF	TGTGCCAGCAGCGTAGGGACAGGGAACAATCAGCCCCAGCATTTT
TRBV9	.	TRBJ2-1	TRBD2	CASSVGDSGGDGQFF	TGTGCCAGCAGCGTAGGTGATAGCGGGGGAGACGGGCAGTTCTTC
TRBV5-4	.	TRBJ1-5	TRBD1	CASSIRGTQPQHF	TGTGCCAGCAGCATCAGGGGGACTCAGCCCCAGCATTTT
TRBV7-9	.	TRBJ1-2	.	CASSLVGPEGAYGYTF	TGTGCCAGCAGCTTAGTAGGGCCAGAGGGAGCCTATGGCTACACCTTC
TRBV27	.	TRBJ1-3	.	CASSLTASSGNTIYF	TGTGCCAGCAGTTTGACAGCCAGCTCTGGAAACACCATATATTTT
TRBV9	.	TRBJ1-2	TRBD1	CASSPTGGPGYGYTF	TGTGCCAGCAGCCCCACAGGGGGCCCTGGCTATGGCTACACCTTC
TRBV9	.	TRBJ1-1	.	CASSVGSWFGSRNGEAFF	TGTGCCAGCAGCGTAGGATCGTGGTTCGGGAGCCGGAATGGTGAAGCTTTCTTT
TRBV5-1	.	TRBJ2-7	.	CASSPIDRSGYEQYF	TGCGCCAGCAGCCCCATTGACCGTAGCGGCTACGAGCAGTACTTC
TRBV27	.	TRBJ2-2	.	CASSSPVLDRSTGELFF	TGTGCCAGCAGTTCCCCCGTTTTGGACAGATCCACCGGGGAGCTGTTTTTT
TRBV10-2	.	TRBJ1-2	TRBD1	CASMGQGYGYTF	TGCGCCAGCATGGGACAGGGCTATGGCTACACCTTC
TRBV19	few	TRBJ1-5	TRBD1	CASTGTDIQPQHF	TGTGCCAGTACCGGGACAGACATTCAGCCCCAGCATTTT
TRBV25-1	.	TRBJ1-1	.	CASSARLGGRTEAFF	TGTGCCAGCAGTGCCCGATTGGGGGGGCGGACTGAAGCTTTCTTT
TRBV9	.	TRBJ2-7	.	CASSVGRVGNEQYF	TGTGCCAGCAGCGTAGGTAGGGTCGGGAACGAGCAGTACTTC
TRBV27	.	TRBJ1-1	.	CASSLWTRGTEAFF	TGTGCCAGCAGTTTATGGACAAGAGGCACTGAAGCTTTCTTT
TRBV7-6	.	TRBJ2-3	TRBD2	CASSHSGGAPDTQYF	TGTGCCAGCAGCCACAGCGGGGGGGCCCCAGATACGCAGTATTTT
TRBV30	.	TRBJ1-5	.	CAWTQEGSQPQHF	TGTGCCTGGACTCAGGAGGGGAGTCAGCCCCAGCATTTT
TRBV14	.	TRBJ2-7	.	CASSHESLSYEQYF	TGTGCCAGCAGCCATGAGAGTCTCTCCTACGAGCAGTACTTC